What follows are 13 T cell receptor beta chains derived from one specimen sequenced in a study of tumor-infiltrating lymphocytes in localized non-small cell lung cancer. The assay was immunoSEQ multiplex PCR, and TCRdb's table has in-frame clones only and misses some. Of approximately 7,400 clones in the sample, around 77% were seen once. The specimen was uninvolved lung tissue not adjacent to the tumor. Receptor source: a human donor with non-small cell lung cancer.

CDR3 residues: CASSLVPSGSQYF. DNA of the CDR3: TGTGCCAGCAGCTTAGTTCCTAGCGGTTCGCAGTATTTT. The chain employs TRBV7-2 and TRBJ2-3; 7 bases agree with TRBD2. The CDR3 is 13 residues long. Trimming at V came to 1 base and at J to 10 bases, leaving 5 bases not matched to a gene. Germline V gives CDR1 SGHTA, CDR2 FQGNSA.

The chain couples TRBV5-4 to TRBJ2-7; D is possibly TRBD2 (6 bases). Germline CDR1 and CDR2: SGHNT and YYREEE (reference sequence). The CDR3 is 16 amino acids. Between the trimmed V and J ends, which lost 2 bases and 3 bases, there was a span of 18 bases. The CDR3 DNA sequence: TGTGCCAGCAGCTTAGGTCTTGCGGGAAATTTCTACGAGCAGTACTTC. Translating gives CASSLGLAGNFYEQYF. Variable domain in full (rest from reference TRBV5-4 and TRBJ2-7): ETGVTQSPTHLIKTRGQQVTLRCSSQSGHNTVSWYQQALGQGPQFIFQYYREEENGRGNFPPRFSGLQFPNYSSELNVNALELDDSALYLCASSLGLAGNFYEQYFGPGTRLTVT.

CDR3 in amino acids: CASEQFRGYTF. The CDR3 DNA reads TGTGCCAGCGAACAGTTTCGAGGCTACACCTTC. This chain joins TRBV28 and TRBJ1-2, with no clear D. With 8 bases removed from V and 8 bases from J, the gap between germline ends came to 12 bases. The CDR3 loop spans 11 amino acids. Germline assignment: CDR1 MDHEN and CDR2 SYDVKM.

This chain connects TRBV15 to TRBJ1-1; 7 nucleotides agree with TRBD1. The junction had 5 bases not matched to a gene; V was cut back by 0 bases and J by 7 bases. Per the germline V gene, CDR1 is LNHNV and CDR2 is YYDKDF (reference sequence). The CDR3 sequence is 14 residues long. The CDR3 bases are TGTGCCACCAGCAGAGAGACAGGGACCATTGAAGCTTTCTTT. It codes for CATSRETGTIEAFF.

CDR3 sequence (DNA): TGTGCCTGGAGAGTCCTCTCTGGGGCCAACGTCCTGACTTTC. Amino acids: CAWRVLSGANVLTF. The chain is built from TRBV30 and TRBJ2-6, with D unclear. V lost 3 bases and J lost 0, with 6 bases in between. The CDR3 length is 14 residues. From germline, CDR1 is GTSNPN and CDR2 SVGIG (reference sequence). The full variable domain, rest sourced from reference TRBV30 and TRBJ2-6, is SQTIHQWPATLVQPVGSPLSLECTVEGTSNPNLYWYRQAAGRGLQLLFYSVGIGQISSEVPQNLSASRPQDRQFILSSKKLLLSDSGFYLCAWRVLSGANVLTFGAGSRLTVL.

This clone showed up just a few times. The CDR3 coding sequence is TGTGCCATCAGTGAGTTGGGGACAGACACTGAAGCTTTCTTT. Protein product: CAISELGTDTEAFF. The V gene is TRBV10-3, the J gene TRBJ1-1; 7 bases match TRBD1. The V segment lost 1 base and the J segment 3 bases; nucleotides outside the gene matches: 2. CDR3 length: 14 amino acids. Germline CDR1 reads ENHRY; CDR2 reads SYGVKD.

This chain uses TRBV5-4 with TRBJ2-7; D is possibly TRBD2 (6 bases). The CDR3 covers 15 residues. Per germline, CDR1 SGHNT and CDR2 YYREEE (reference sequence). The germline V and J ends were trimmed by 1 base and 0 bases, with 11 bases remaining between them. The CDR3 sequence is CASSLKDGSSYEQYF. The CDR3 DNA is TGTGCCAGCAGCTTGAAAGACGGGAGCTCCTACGAGCAGTACTTC. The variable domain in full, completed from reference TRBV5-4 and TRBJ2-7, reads ETGVTQSPTHLIKTRGQQVTLRCSSQSGHNTVSWYQQALGQGPQFIFQYYREEENGRGNFPPRFSGLQFPNYSSELNVNALELDDSALYLCASSLKDGSSYEQYFGPGTRLTVT.

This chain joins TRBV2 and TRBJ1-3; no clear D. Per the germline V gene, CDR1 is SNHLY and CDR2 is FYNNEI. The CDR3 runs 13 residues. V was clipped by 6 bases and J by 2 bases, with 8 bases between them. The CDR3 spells CASRGSTGNTIYF. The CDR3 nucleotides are TGTGCCAGCAGGGGATCTACTGGAAACACCATATATTTT.

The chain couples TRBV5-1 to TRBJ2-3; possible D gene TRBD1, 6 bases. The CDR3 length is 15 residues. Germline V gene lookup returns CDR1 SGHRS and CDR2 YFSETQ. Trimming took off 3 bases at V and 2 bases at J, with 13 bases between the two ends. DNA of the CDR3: TGCGCCAGCAGCTCCCTACCGGGACACACAGATACGCAGTATTTT. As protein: CASSSLPGHTDTQYF.

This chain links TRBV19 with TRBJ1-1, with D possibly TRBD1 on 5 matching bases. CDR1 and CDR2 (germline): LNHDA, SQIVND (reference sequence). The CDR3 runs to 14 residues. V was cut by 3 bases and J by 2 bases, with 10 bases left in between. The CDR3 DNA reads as TGTGCCAGTAGTATGGTCAGGGATAACACTGAAGCTTTCTTT. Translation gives CASSMVRDNTEAFF.

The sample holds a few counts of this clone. CDR3 region: CASSFTGEGTEAFF. The CDR3 DNA sequence: TGCGCCAGCAGTTTTACAGGGGAAGGGACTGAAGCTTTCTTT. The rearrangement links TRBV5-1 to TRBJ1-1; 7 bases align to TRBD1. The junction had 9 bases not matched to a gene; V was cut back by 5 bases and J by 5 bases. CDR1 SGHRS and CDR2 YFSETQ come from the germline V gene. The CDR3 covers 14 residues. Variable domain in full (rest from reference TRBV5-1 and TRBJ1-1): KAGVTQTPRYLIKTRGQQVTLSCSPISGHRSVSWYQQTPGQGLQFLFEYFSETQRNKGNFPGRFSGRQFSNSRSEMNVSTLELGDSALYLCASSFTGEGTEAFFGQGTRLTVV.

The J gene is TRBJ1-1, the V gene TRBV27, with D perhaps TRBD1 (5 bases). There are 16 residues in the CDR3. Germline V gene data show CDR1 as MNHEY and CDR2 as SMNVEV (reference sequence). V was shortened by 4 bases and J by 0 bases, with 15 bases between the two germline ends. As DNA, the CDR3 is TGTGCCAGCAGTTCACCGGGGGGTGCCCTGAACACTGAAGCTTTCTTT. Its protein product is CASSSPGGALNTEAFF.

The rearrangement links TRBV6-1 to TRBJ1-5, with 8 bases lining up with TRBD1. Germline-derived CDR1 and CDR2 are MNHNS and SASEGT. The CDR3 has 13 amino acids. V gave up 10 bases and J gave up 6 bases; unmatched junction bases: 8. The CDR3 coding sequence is TGTGCCACCAAGACAGGGGACGGTCAGCCCCAGCATTTT. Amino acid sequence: CATKTGDGQPQHF.